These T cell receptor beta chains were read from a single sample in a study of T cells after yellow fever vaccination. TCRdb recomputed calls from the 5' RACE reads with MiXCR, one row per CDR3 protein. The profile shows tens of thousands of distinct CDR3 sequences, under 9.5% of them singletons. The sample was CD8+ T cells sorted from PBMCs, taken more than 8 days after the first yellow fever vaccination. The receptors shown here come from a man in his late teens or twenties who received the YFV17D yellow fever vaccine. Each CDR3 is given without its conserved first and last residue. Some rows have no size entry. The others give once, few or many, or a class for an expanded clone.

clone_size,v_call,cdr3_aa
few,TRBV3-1,ASSQDEYVGGGGSETQY
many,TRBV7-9,ASSISEAGELF
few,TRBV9,ASSDREETQY
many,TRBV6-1,ASVEGPPSTDTQY
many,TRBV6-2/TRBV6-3,ASSLVVTDTQY
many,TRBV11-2,ASSLTREQF
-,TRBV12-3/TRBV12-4,ASSFIGTSTDTQY
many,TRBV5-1,ASSLYGQPQH
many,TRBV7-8,ASSVDSGANVLT
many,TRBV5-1,ASSRDWGNPNYGYT
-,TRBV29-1,SGQGSPEAF
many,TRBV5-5,ASSLAVVRGRDTGELF
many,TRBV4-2,ASSQGQTSYNEQF